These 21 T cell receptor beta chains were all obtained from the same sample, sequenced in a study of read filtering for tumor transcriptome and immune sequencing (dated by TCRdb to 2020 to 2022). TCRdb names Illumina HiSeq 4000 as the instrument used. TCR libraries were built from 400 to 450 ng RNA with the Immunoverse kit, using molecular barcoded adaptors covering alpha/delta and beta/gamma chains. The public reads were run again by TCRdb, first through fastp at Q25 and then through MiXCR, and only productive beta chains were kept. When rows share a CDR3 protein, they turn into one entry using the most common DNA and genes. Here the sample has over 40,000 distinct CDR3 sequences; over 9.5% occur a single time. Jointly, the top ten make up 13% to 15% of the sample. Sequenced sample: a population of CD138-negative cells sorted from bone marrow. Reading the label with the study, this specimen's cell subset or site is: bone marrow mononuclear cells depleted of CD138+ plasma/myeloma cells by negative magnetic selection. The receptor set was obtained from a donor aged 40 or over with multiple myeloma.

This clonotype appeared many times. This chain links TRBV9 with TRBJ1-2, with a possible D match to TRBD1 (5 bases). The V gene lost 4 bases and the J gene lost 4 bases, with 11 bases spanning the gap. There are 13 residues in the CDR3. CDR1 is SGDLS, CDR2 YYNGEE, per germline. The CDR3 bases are TGTGCCAGCAGCCCGTTGGACACCTATGGCTACACCTTC. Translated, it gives CASSPLDTYGYTF.

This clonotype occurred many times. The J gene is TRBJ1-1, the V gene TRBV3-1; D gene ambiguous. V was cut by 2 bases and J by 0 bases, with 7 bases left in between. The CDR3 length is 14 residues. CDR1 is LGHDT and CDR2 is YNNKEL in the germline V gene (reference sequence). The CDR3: CASSQRWMNTEAFF. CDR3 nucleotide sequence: TGTGCCAGCAGCCAACGTTGGATGAACACTGAAGCTTTCTTT. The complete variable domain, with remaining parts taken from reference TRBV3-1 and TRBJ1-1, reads DTAVSQTPKYLVTQMGNDKSIKCEQNLGHDTMYWYKQDSKKFLKIMFSYNNKELIINETVPNRFSPKSPDKAHLNLHINSLELGDSAVYFCASSQRWMNTEAFFGQGTRLTVV.

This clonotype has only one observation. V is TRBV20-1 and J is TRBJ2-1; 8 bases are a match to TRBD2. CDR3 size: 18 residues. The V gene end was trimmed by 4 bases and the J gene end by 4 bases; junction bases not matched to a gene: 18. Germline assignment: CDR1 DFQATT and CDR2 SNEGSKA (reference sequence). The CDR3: CSATTPSWVAGLYNEQFF. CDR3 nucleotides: TGCAGTGCTACTACCCCGAGTTGGGTAGCGGGACTTTACAATGAGCAGTTCTTC.

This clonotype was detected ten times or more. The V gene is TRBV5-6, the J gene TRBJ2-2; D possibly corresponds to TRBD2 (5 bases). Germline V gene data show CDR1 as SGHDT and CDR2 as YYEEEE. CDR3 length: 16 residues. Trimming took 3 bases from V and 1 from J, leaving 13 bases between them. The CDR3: CASSSTAVLNTGELFF. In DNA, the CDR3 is TGTGCCAGCAGCTCTACAGCGGTACTGAACACCGGGGAGCTGTTTTTT.

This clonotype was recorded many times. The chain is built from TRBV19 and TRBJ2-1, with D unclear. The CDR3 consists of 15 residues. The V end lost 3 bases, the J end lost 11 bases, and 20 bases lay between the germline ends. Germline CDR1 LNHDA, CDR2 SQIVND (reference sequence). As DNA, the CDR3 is TGTGCCAGTAGTATTTCTCCGGGCCCCTTAGTTAAGCAGTTCTTC. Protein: CASSISPGPLVKQFF.

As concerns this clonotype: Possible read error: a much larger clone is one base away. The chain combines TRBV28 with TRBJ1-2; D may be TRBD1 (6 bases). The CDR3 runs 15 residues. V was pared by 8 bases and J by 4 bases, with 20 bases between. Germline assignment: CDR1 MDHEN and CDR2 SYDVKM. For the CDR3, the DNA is TGTGCCAGCGTGCAGGGAGGGGGTACTAGCTATGGCTACACCTTC. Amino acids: CASVQGGGTSYGYTF.

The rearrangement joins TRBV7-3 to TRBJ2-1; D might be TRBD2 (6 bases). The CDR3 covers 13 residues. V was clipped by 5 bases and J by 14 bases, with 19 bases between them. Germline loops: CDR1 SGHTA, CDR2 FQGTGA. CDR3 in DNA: TGTGCCAGCAGCACAATCCCCGGGACGGGGGAGTTCTTC. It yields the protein CASSTIPGTGEFF.

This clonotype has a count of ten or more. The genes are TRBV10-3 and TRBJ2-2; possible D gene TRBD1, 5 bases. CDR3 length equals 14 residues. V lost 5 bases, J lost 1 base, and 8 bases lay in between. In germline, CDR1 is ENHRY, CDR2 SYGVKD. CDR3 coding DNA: TGTGCCATCAGTCGCGGACAGAACACCGGGGAGCTGTTTTTT. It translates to CAISRGQNTGELFF.

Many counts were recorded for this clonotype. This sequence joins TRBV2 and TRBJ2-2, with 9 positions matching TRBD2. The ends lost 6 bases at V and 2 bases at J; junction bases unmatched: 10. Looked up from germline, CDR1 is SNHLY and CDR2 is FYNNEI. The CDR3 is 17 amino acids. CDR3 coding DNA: TGTGCCAGCAGAAAAGGACTAGCGAGTAGTAACACCGGGGAGCTGTTTTTT. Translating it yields CASRKGLASSNTGELFF. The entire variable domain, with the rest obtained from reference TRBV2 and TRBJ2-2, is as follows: EPEVTQTPSHQVTQMGQEVILRCVPISNHLYFYWYRQILGQKVEFLVSFYNNEISEKSEIFDDQFSVERPDGSNFTLKIRSTKLEDSAMYFCASRKGLASSNTGELFFGEGSRLTVL.

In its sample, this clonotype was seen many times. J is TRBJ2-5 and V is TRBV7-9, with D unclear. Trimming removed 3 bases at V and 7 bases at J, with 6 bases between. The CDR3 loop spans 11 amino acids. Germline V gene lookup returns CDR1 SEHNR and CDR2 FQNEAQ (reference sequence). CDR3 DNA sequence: TGTGCCAGCAGCTTCGAGATGACCCAGTACTTC. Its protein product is CASSFEMTQYF.

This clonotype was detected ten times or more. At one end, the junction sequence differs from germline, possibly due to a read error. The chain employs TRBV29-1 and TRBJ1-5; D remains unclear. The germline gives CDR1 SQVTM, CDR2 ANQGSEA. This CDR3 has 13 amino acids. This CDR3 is CSVKEGRDQPQHF. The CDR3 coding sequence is TGCAGCGTTAAAGAGGGAAGGGATCAGCCCCAGCATTTT. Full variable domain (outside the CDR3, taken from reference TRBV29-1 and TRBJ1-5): SAVISQKPSRDICQRGTSLTIQCQVDSQVTMMFWYRQQPGQSLTLIATANQGSEATYESGFVIDKFPISRPNLTFSTLTVSNMSPEDSSIYLCSVKEGRDQPQHFGDGTRLSIL.

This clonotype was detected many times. CDR3 sequence: CASSLKSGTDTQYF. CDR3 in DNA: TGTGCCAGCAGTTTGAAGTCCGGCACAGATACGCAGTATTTT. J is TRBJ2-3 and V is TRBV27; D uncertain. The V and J ends lost 3 bases and 1 base respectively, with 8 bases between them. The CDR3 covers 14 residues. Germline V gene lookup returns CDR1 MNHEY and CDR2 SMNVEV (reference sequence).

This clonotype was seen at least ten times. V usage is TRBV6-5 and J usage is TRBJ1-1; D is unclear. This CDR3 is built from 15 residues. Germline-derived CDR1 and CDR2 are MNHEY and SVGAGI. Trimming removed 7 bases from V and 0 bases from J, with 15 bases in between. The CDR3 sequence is CASTSLRTMNTEAFF. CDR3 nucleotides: TGTGCCAGCACCTCTCTTCGGACGATGAACACTGAAGCTTTCTTT.

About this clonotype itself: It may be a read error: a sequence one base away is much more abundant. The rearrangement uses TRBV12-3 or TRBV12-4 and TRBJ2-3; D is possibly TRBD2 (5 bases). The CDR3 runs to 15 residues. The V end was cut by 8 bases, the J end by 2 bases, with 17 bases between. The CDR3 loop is CASPIGRPPTDTQYF. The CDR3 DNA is TGTGCCAGCCCCATTGGGAGACCCCCCACAGATACGCAGTATTTT.

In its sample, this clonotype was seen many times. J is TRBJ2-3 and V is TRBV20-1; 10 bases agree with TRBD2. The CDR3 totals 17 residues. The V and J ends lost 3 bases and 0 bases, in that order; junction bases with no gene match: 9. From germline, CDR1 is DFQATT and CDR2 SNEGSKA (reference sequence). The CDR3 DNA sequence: TGCAGTGCTAGTCTCAGGACTAGCGGAAATAGCACAGATACGCAGTATTTT. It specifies CSASLRTSGNSTDTQYF.

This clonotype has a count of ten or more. The CDR3 DNA follows: TGTGCCAGCAGCTTGTATCCAGGGTATGAAAAACTGTTTTTT. It yields the protein CASSLYPGYEKLFF. V and J are TRBV5-4 and TRBJ1-4, with D possibly being TRBD1 (5 bases). The germline V gene encodes CDR1 SGHNT and CDR2 YYREEE (reference sequence). V lost 1 base and J 6 bases, leaving 10 bases between the germline ends. The length of the CDR3 is 14 residues.

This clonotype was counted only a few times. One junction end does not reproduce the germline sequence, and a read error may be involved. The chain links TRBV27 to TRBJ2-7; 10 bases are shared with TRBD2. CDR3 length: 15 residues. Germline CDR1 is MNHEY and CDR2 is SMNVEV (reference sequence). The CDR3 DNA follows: TGTGCCGGCAGTTTTGCTAGCGGGAGAGCCTACGAGCAGTACTTC. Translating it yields CAGSFASGRAYEQYF.

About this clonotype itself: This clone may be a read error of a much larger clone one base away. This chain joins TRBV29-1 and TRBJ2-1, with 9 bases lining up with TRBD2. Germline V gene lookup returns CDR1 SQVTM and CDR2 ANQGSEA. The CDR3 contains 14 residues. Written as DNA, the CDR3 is TGCAGCGTTGGAGGTAGCGGGAGAGTAAATGGGCAGTTCTTC. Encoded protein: CSVGGSGRVNGQFF.

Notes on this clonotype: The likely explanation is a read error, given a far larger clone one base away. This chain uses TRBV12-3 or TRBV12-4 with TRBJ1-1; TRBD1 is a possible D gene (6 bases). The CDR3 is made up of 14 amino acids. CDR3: CASSRQALNTEASF. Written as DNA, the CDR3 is TGTGCCAGCAGTCGACAGGCACTGAACACTGAAGCTTCCTTT.

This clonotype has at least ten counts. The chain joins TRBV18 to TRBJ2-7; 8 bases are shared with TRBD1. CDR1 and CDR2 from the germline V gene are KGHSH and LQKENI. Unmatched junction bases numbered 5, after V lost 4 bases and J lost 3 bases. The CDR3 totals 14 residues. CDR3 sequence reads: CASSRGQGSYEQYF. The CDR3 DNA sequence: TGTGCCAGCTCACGTGGACAGGGAAGCTACGAGCAGTACTTC.

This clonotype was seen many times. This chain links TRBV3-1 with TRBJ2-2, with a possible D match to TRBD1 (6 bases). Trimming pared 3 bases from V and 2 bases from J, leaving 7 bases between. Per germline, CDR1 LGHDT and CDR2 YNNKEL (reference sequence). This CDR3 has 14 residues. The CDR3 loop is CASSQGHNTGELFF. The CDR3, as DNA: TGTGCCAGCAGCCAGGGACATAACACCGGGGAGCTGTTTTTT.